This TCR beta chain was profiled in a study of T cell repertoires in cytomegalovirus infection. Trimming cost V 5 bases and J 9 bases, with 22 bases left between them. The CDR3 has 15 residues. The germline V gene has CDR1 MDHEN and CDR2 SYDVKM. This clonotype was seen a handful of times. TCRdb redid the calling of the reads with MiXCR, one entry per CDR3 protein. The table includes under 850,000 distinct CDR3 sequences, roughly 36% detected once. Material for sequencing was PBMCs. This chain joins TRBV28 and TRBJ1-1; TRBD1 might be the D (6 bases). The origin of this receptor is a human donor in good health (CMV status not recorded). Some clones in this sample may be carry-over from other donors' samples. Here the CDR3 DNA reads TGTGCCAGCAGTCCACCCTCCTGGGGAGGGGGGAAAGCTTTCTTT. It specifies CASSPPSWGGGKAFF.